The 13 T cell receptor beta chains below were found in one sample sequenced in a study of OX40 agonist ivuxolimab in advanced cancers. Measured with immunoSEQ multiplex PCR; TCRdb has only the in-frame clones, and not every one. The sample has fewer than 65,000 clones, nearly 80% seen once. The sample here was CD4+ or CD8+ T cells sorted from blood, taken in a trial of the OX40 agonist ivuxolimab. These receptors all stem from an adult with an advanced solid tumor such as melanoma, head and neck, liver or kidney cancer.

This clone was seen only a few times. The chain has TRBV7-2 and TRBJ1-1; D might be TRBD1 (6 bases). V was cut by 4 bases and J by 1 base, with 10 bases left in between. Germline V gives CDR1 SGHTA, CDR2 FQGNSA. The CDR3 is 14 amino acids. The CDR3 reads CASSWGTPNTEAFF. The CDR3 nucleotides are TGTGCCAGCAGCTGGGGGACACCGAACACTGAAGCTTTCTTT.

This clone was seen only once. The chain joins TRBV6-1 to TRBJ1-3; D is unclear. Germline V lookup: CDR1 MNHNS, CDR2 SASEGT. The CDR3 length is 15 residues. The V and J ends lost 4 bases and 0 bases respectively, with 10 bases between them. CDR3: CASSAFRGSGNTIYF. CDR3 nucleotides: TGTGCCAGCAGTGCCTTCAGAGGCTCTGGAAACACCATATATTTT.

This chain connects TRBV18 to TRBJ2-2; tentatively, D is TRBD2 (6 bases). Germline CDR1 and CDR2: KGHSH and LQKENI. The CDR3 loop spans 16 amino acids. Between the trimmed V and J ends, which lost 2 bases and 3 bases, there was a span of 13 bases. CDR3 loop: CASSPGLRDHTGELFF. CDR3 sequence (DNA): TGTGCCAGCTCACCAGGGTTGCGGGATCACACCGGGGAGCTGTTTTTT.

This chain uses TRBV7-8 with TRBJ2-1, with a weak D call TRBD2 (7 bases). V was clipped by 4 bases and J by 10 bases, with 17 bases between them. Germline assignment: CDR1 SGHVS and CDR2 FQNEAQ. The CDR3 consists of 14 residues. The CDR3 DNA reads TGTGCCAGCAGCTACAGGGCTAGCGGACGCGAGCAGTTCTTC. Protein: CASSYRASGREQFF.

The chain employs TRBV7-3 and TRBJ2-5; 10 bases align to TRBD2. After removal of 5 bases from V and 1 base from J, the junction contained 4 bases not matched to a gene. The CDR3 has 15 amino acids. The germline CDR1 and CDR2 sequences are SGHTA and FQGTGA. This CDR3 reads CASSPGTSVQETQYF. In nucleotides, the CDR3 is TGTGCCAGCAGCCCCGGGACTAGCGTCCAAGAGACCCAGTACTTC.

The chain recombines TRBV10-1 with TRBJ1-2, with 7 bases lining up with TRBD1. V gave up 6 bases and J gave up 2 bases; unmatched junction bases: 3. Germline V CDR1 and CDR2: WNHNN, SYGVQD (reference sequence). This CDR3 comprises 13 residues. CDR3 amino acids: CASSPGQNYGYTF. CDR3 nucleotide sequence: TGCGCCAGCAGCCCGGGACAGAACTATGGCTACACCTTC.

The chain carries TRBV6-1 and TRBJ1-2; D possibly corresponds to TRBD1 (5 bases). V lost 7 bases and J lost 8, with 23 bases in between. The germline gives CDR1 MNHNS, CDR2 SASEGT. The CDR3 contains 15 residues. CDR3 loop: CASTSRFGASSGYTF. The CDR3 region has the DNA TGTGCCAGCACCTCACGTTTCGGGGCTAGCTCAGGCTACACCTTC.

With respect to this clone: Within the sample, other DNA sequences also encode this same CDR3. The J gene is TRBJ1-3, the V gene TRBV15, with D unclear. V lost 3 bases to trimming and J lost 1 base, with 4 bases between them. Germline values: CDR1 LNHNV, CDR2 YYDKDF (reference sequence). The CDR3 contains 13 residues. CDR3 DNA: TGTGCCACCAGCAGGCTATCTGGAAACACCATATATTTT. Amino acid sequence: CATSRLSGNTIYF. The full variable domain, in which reference TRBV15 and TRBJ1-3 provide the parts outside the CDR3, is DAMVIQNPRYQVTQFGKPVTLSCSQTLNHNVMYWYQQKSSQAPKLLFHYYDKDFNNEADTPDNFQSRRPNTSFCFLDIRSPGLGDTAMYLCATSRLSGNTIYFGEGSWLTVV.

The chain uses TRBV5-5 and TRBJ2-5; D remains unclear. CDR1 is SGHKS and CDR2 is YYEKEE in the germline V gene (reference sequence). This CDR3 comprises 13 residues. Trimming took off 0 bases at V and 5 bases at J, with 8 bases between the two ends. CDR3 amino acids: CASSLATYETQYF. CDR3 nucleotides: TGTGCCAGCAGCTTGGCGACATATGAGACCCAGTACTTC.

With respect to this clone: A much larger clone sits a single nucleotide away, making a read error possible. At the DNA level, this CDR3 is encoded by other sequences in the same sample as well. This chain uses TRBV7-9 with TRBJ2-7, with 9 bases fitting TRBD1. The germline gives CDR1 SEHNR, CDR2 FQNEAQ (reference sequence). CDR3 length: 14 residues. The DNA of the CDR3 is TGCGCCAGCAGCCGAGCCGGACAGGGGTACGAGCAGTACTTC. Its protein is CASSRAGQGYEQYF.

DNA of the CDR3: TGTGCCAGCAGTTACCGGGACAGGGAGGGGCGCGAGCAGTACTTC. The encoded protein is CASSYRDREGREQYF. The rearrangement uses TRBV6-5 and TRBJ2-7; 9 bases align to TRBD1. The CDR3 totals 15 residues. CDR1 MNHEY and CDR2 SVGAGI come from the germline V gene. J lost 6 bases, V lost 2 bases, and 8 bases had no gene match.

The chain joins TRBV18 to TRBJ2-5, with 12 bases fitting TRBD2. The CDR3 is 16 amino acids. The trim removed 2 bases at V and 4 bases at J, leaving 5 bases unmatched. The V gene's germline CDR1 is KGHSH and CDR2 LQKENI. CDR3 DNA sequence: TGTGCCAGCTCACCAAGACTAGCGGGAGAGAGAGAGACCCAGTACTTC. The encoded protein is CASSPRLAGERETQYF.

The rearrangement links TRBV5-4 to TRBJ1-4; D uncertain. Trimming removed 4 bases at V and 5 bases at J, with 9 bases between. CDR1 and CDR2 (germline): SGHNT, YYREEE (reference sequence). There are 13 residues in the CDR3. CDR3 residues: CASSPNLNEKLFF. The CDR3 region has the DNA TGTGCCAGCAGCCCCAACTTAAATGAAAAACTGTTTTTT. Full variable domain (missing parts from reference TRBV5-4 and TRBJ1-4): ETGVTQSPTHLIKTRGQQVTLRCSSQSGHNTVSWYQQALGQGPQFIFQYYREEENGRGNFPPRFSGLQFPNYSSELNVNALELDDSALYLCASSPNLNEKLFFGSGTQLSVL.